The 31 T cell receptor beta chains below all came from one sample that was sequenced in a study of blood T cell repertoires in COVID-19. The protocol was immunoSEQ multiplex PCR, while the TCRdb copy is restricted to in-frame clones and leaves out a portion. The table shows roughly 82,000 clones, with around 80% occurring only once. The sequenced sample consisted of peripheral blood. These receptors all come from a woman aged 55 to 70 with acute or convalescent COVID-19.

This sequence joins TRBV5-1 and TRBJ1-5, with D unresolved. This CDR3 region has 13 residues. The V gene lost 0 bases and the J gene lost 1 base, with 2 bases spanning the gap. From germline, CDR1 is SGHRS and CDR2 YFSETQ. CDR3 amino acids: CASSLASNQPQHF. DNA for the CDR3: TGCGCCAGCAGCTTGGCAAGCAATCAGCCCCAGCATTTT.

The chain combines TRBV29-1 with TRBJ1-6; D is perhaps TRBD1 (6 bases). V was pared by 6 bases and J by 5 bases, with 11 bases between. The CDR3 is made up of 13 amino acids. Germline V gene data show CDR1 as SQVTM and CDR2 as ANQGSEA. This CDR3 is CSVGDKNNSPLHF. CDR3 nucleotides: TGCAGCGTGGGGGACAAGAATAATTCACCCCTCCACTTT.

The rearrangement links TRBV5-1 to TRBJ2-1, with 9 bases aligning to TRBD2. With V trimmed by 2 bases and J by 4 bases, 7 bases remained unmatched. Germline CDR1 SGHRS, CDR2 YFSETQ. The CDR3 spans 16 residues. CDR3 DNA: TGCGCCAGCAGCTTAGCGGGGGGTCCAGGGTACAATGAGCAGTTCTTC. It encodes CASSLAGGPGYNEQFF.

This clone has just one count. The CDR3 region has the DNA TGTGCAAGTCGCTTAGTTCGACAGGGGGCAGACTACGGCTACACCTTC. Protein product: CASRLVRQGADYGYTF. The genes are TRBV12-2 and TRBJ1-2; the table's TRBD1 call for D was not verified on the DNA. TRBV12-2 represents a pseudogene. The CDR3 extends over 16 amino acids.

CDR3 loop: CASSLAGPPGDTQYF. The CDR3 DNA follows: TGTGCCAGCAGCTTAGCGGGGCCCCCGGGAGATACGCAGTATTTT. The V call is TRBV7-6, the J call TRBJ2-3, with D possibly being TRBD1 (5 bases). Per the germline V gene, CDR1 is SGHVS and CDR2 is FNYEAQ. This CDR3 has 15 residues. Trimming took 0 bases from V and 5 from J, leaving 12 bases between them.

The chain is built from TRBV9 and TRBJ2-1; D possibly corresponds to TRBD1 (6 bases). The ends were cut back, 4 bases at V and 4 bases at J, with 9 bases in the middle. This CDR3 region has 13 residues. Germline lookup yields CDR1 SGDLS and CDR2 YYNGEE. Here the CDR3 reads CASSFDRYNEQFF. The CDR3 DNA reads as TGTGCCAGCAGCTTTGACAGGTACAATGAGCAGTTCTTC.

The chain is built from TRBV5-6 and TRBJ2-1, with 10 positions matching TRBD1. CDR1 is SGHDT and CDR2 is YYEEEE in the germline V gene. The V gene end was trimmed by 5 bases and the J gene end by 6 bases; junction bases not matched to a gene: 2. This CDR3 is 13 amino acids long. The CDR3 is CASRWDRGNEQFF. Written as DNA, the CDR3 is TGTGCCAGCAGATGGGACAGGGGCAATGAGCAGTTCTTC.

The rearrangement uses TRBV5-4 and TRBJ2-2, with 15 bases matching TRBD2. The CDR3 runs 19 residues. Germline lookup yields CDR1 SGHNT and CDR2 YYREEE (reference sequence). V was clipped by 3 bases and J by 4 bases; unmatched bases: 10. This chain's CDR3 is CASSSSGLAGGRATGELFF. CDR3 nucleotide sequence: TGTGCCAGCAGCTCGTCGGGACTAGCGGGGGGCCGAGCCACCGGGGAGCTGTTTTTT.

The chain links TRBV6-6 to TRBJ2-1, with 9 bases fitting TRBD1. With V trimmed by 2 bases and J by 7 bases, 6 bases remained unmatched. Germline CDR1 and CDR2: MNHNY and SVGAGI (reference sequence). The CDR3 runs 15 residues. DNA of the CDR3: TGTGCCAGCAGTTACCCCCGGACAGGGGAAAATGAGCAGTTCTTC. Its translation is CASSYPRTGENEQFF.

This rearrangement joins TRBV2 to TRBJ1-5; 12 nucleotides agree with TRBD1. J gave up 7 bases and V 6 bases, and 10 bases lay outside the gene matches. Germline values: CDR1 SNHLY, CDR2 FYNNEI. The CDR3 loop spans 16 amino acids. The CDR3 DNA follows: TGTGCCAGCAGCGCTCAGGGGACAGGGGGCCGACAGCCCCAGCATTTT. The encoded protein is CASSAQGTGGRQPQHF.

The chain is built from TRBV24-1 and TRBJ2-2; 7 nucleotides align to TRBD1. The junction had 7 bases not matched to a gene; V was cut back by 3 bases and J by 4 bases. This CDR3 is 16 amino acids long. CDR1 and CDR2 (germline): KGHDR, SFDVKD. The CDR3, as DNA: TGTGCCACCAGTGATGACAGGGTGTTACGCACCGGGGAGCTGTTTTTT. Encoded protein: CATSDDRVLRTGELFF.

The chain has TRBV2 and TRBJ1-5; 7 bases line up with TRBD1. Per germline, CDR1 SNHLY and CDR2 FYNNEI. Losses at the gene ends were 3 bases for V and 3 bases for J; bases not matched to a gene: 2. The length of the CDR3 is 14 residues. The CDR3, as DNA: TGTGCCAGCAGTGACAGGGGGAACAATCAGCCCCAGCATTTT. This encodes CASSDRGNNQPQHF.

CDR3 region: CASSLAVSAVETQYF. The CDR3 DNA is TGTGCCAGCAGCTTGGCCGTCTCAGCGGTGGAGACCCAGTACTTC. The chain links TRBV5-4 to TRBJ2-5; D possibly corresponds to TRBD2 (5 bases). Trimming removed 0 bases at V and 5 bases at J, with 14 bases between. The CDR3 is made up of 15 amino acids. The V gene's germline CDR1 is SGHNT and CDR2 YYREEE (reference sequence). Full variable domain (outside the CDR3, taken from reference TRBV5-4 and TRBJ2-5): ETGVTQSPTHLIKTRGQQVTLRCSSQSGHNTVSWYQQALGQGPQFIFQYYREEENGRGNFPPRFSGLQFPNYSSELNVNALELDDSALYLCASSLAVSAVETQYFGPGTRLLVL.

The CDR3 protein is CASSLSTSGRAWNEQFF. The CDR3 coding sequence is TGTGCCAGCAGCCTCTCAACTAGCGGGAGGGCGTGGAATGAGCAGTTCTTC. This rearrangement joins TRBV11-2 to TRBJ2-1, with 13 positions matching TRBD2. The germline V gene encodes CDR1 SGHAT and CDR2 FQNNGV. This CDR3 has 17 residues. V lost 5 bases to trimming and J lost 7 bases; unmatched junction nucleotides: 11.

This chain uses TRBV5-1 with TRBJ2-5, with 11 bases identical to TRBD1. The CDR3 has 15 amino acids. The V gene end was trimmed by 4 bases and the J gene end by 6 bases; junction bases not matched to a gene: 8. Germline assignment: CDR1 SGHRS and CDR2 YFSETQ. The chain's CDR3 is CASSTGDRGYKTQYF. In nucleotides, the CDR3 is TGCGCCAGCAGCACCGGGGACAGGGGGTATAAGACCCAGTACTTC. Full variable domain (remainder filled in from reference TRBV5-1 and TRBJ2-5): KAGVTQTPRYLIKTRGQQVTLSCSPISGHRSVSWYQQTPGQGLQFLFEYFSETQRNKGNFPGRFSGRQFSNSRSEMNVSTLELGDSALYLCASSTGDRGYKTQYFGPGTRLLVL.

V and J are TRBV5-6 and TRBJ1-5; D is possibly TRBD1 (5 bases). V dropped 2 bases and J dropped 3 bases, with 12 bases sitting between them. This CDR3 spans 15 amino acids. Germline loops: CDR1 SGHDT, CDR2 YYEEEE. CDR3 amino acids: CASSFFGGLNQPQHF. The CDR3 DNA sequence: TGTGCCAGCAGCTTTTTCGGGGGACTCAATCAGCCCCAGCATTTT.

V is TRBV19 and J is TRBJ1-3; no firm D call. The CDR3 is 18 amino acids. Trimming cost V 3 bases and J 2 bases, with 20 bases left between them. The germline CDR1 and CDR2 sequences are LNHDA and SQIVND (reference sequence). The CDR3 DNA is TGTGCCAGTAGTATCTTACTGACTGCGCCAAAGACTGGAAACACCATATATTTT. It translates to CASSILLTAPKTGNTIYF.

V gene TRBV7-3 combines with J gene TRBJ2-3; D unresolved. Between the trimmed V and J ends, which lost 8 bases and 0 bases, there was a span of 6 bases. Per the germline V gene, CDR1 is SGHTA and CDR2 is FQGTGA. The CDR3 consists of 12 residues. CDR3 DNA: TGTGCCAGCTCCCTTAGCACAGATACGCAGTATTTT. Its translation: CASSLSTDTQYF.

The chain uses TRBV3-1 (or the pseudogene TRBV3-2) and TRBJ1-6; possible D gene TRBD1, 5 bases. Trimming shortened V by 1 base and J by 7 bases, and 8 bases separated the two germline ends. The CDR3 runs 14 residues. Germline assignment: CDR1 LGHDT and CDR2 YNNKEL (reference sequence). CDR3 coding DNA: TGTGCCAGCAGCCAAGGGACACGGAATTCACCCCTCCACTTT. Translated: CASSQGTRNSPLHF.

The V call is TRBV5-1, the J call TRBJ2-3; no definite D call. The CDR3 length is 14 residues. V was clipped by 0 bases and J by 2 bases, with 7 bases between them. CDR1 and CDR2 (germline): SGHRS, YFSETQ. In DNA form, the CDR3 reads TGCGCCAGCAGCTTGGAAACAACCACAGATACGCAGTATTTT. Its protein product is CASSLETTTDTQYF.

This sequence joins TRBV5-5 and TRBJ2-7; 9 nucleotides line up with TRBD1. V trimming: 4 bases; J trimming: 4 bases; junction bases outside the gene matches: 6. The V gene's germline CDR1 is SGHKS and CDR2 YYEKEE (reference sequence). The CDR3 is made up of 14 amino acids. The CDR3 nucleotides are TGTGCCAGCAGCCCGGGGACAGGGTTATACGAGCAGTACTTC. It translates to CASSPGTGLYEQYF.

The chain links TRBV9 to TRBJ2-7, with D possibly matching TRBD1 (6 bases). Germline V lookup: CDR1 SGDLS, CDR2 YYNGEE. The V end was cut by 3 bases, the J end by 3 bases, with 16 bases between. The CDR3 loop spans 15 amino acids. The CDR3 region is CASSASGQPHYEQYF. The CDR3 nucleotides are TGTGCCAGCAGCGCGAGCGGACAGCCCCACTACGAGCAGTACTTC.

This chain joins TRBV7-9 and TRBJ1-2; perhaps TRBD1 as D (6 bases). CDR3 length: 16 residues. V was shortened by 6 bases and J by 4 bases, with 21 bases between the two germline ends. Germline CDR1 is SEHNR and CDR2 is FQNEAQ (reference sequence). CDR3 amino acids: CASSNSSGVFGYGYTF. DNA of the CDR3: TGTGCCAGCAGTAATTCTTCAGGGGTCTTTGGCTATGGCTACACCTTC.

The chain has TRBV19 and TRBJ2-3; D uncertain. This CDR3 has 15 amino acids. Trimming pared 6 bases from V and 0 bases from J, leaving 13 bases between. The germline V gene encodes CDR1 LNHDA and CDR2 SQIVND (reference sequence). CDR3 nucleotides: TGTGCCAGTAGCTCGTCTCGCGCTAGCACAGATACGCAGTATTTT. Residues: CASSSSRASTDTQYF.

This chain links TRBV14 with TRBJ2-2; a possible D gene is TRBD1 (5 bases). V was trimmed by 0 bases and J by 5 bases, leaving 25 bases between them. This CDR3 has 20 amino acids. Germline assignment: CDR1 SGHDN and CDR2 FVKESK. The CDR3 DNA is TGTGCCAGCAGCCAAGATCGTCGCCAGGGCATGGTTATGAAGACCGGGGAGCTGTTTTTT. Translated, it gives CASSQDRRQGMVMKTGELFF.

V usage is TRBV10-3 and J usage is TRBJ2-7; TRBD1 agrees at 7 bases. This CDR3 contains 17 residues. The V segment lost 3 bases and the J segment 5 bases; nucleotides outside the gene matches: 16. Looked up from germline, CDR1 is ENHRY and CDR2 is SYGVKD. CDR3 sequence reads: CAISDETRTGTSHEQYF. The CDR3 nucleotides read TGTGCCATCAGTGACGAAACTAGGACAGGTACTTCCCACGAGCAGTACTTC.

V is TRBV6-1 and J is TRBJ1-2; TRBD1 might be the D (5 bases). This CDR3 spans 15 amino acids. Germline V gives CDR1 MNHNS, CDR2 SASEGT. V lost 0 bases to trimming and J lost 0 bases, with 8 bases between them. The CDR3 nucleotides read TGTGCCAGCAGTGAAGCGGGACTGGCTAACTATGGCTACACCTTC. Amino acid sequence: CASSEAGLANYGYTF.

The chain employs TRBV5-6 and TRBJ1-2; D gene ambiguous. The V end lost 0 bases, the J end lost 6 bases, and 9 bases lay between the germline ends. CDR3 length: 13 amino acids. The germline CDR1 and CDR2 sequences are SGHDT and YYEEEE. This CDR3 reads CASSLASGNGYTF. The DNA for the CDR3 is TGTGCCAGCAGCTTGGCGTCCGGTAATGGCTACACCTTC.

The chain uses TRBV15 and TRBJ1-1; 9 positions match TRBD1. The CDR3 runs 15 residues. CDR1 and CDR2 (germline): LNHNV, YYDKDF (reference sequence). After removal of 1 base from V and 1 base from J, the junction contained 1 base not matched to a gene. The chain's CDR3 is CATSRAGQGNTEAFF. The CDR3 coding sequence is TGTGCCACCAGCAGAGCGGGACAGGGGAACACTGAAGCTTTCTTT.

The gene calls are TRBV6-5 and TRBJ2-7, with 9 bases lining up with TRBD2. The CDR3 covers 15 residues. CDR1 and CDR2 (germline): MNHEY, SVGAGI. Trimming cost V 7 bases and J 0 bases; bases outside gene matches: 7. The CDR3 reads CASKPTSGTSYEQYF. The CDR3 bases are TGTGCCAGCAAACCGACTAGCGGAACCTCCTACGAGCAGTACTTC.

The chain joins TRBV5-4 to TRBJ1-6, with D maybe TRBD1 (5 bases). This CDR3 has 14 amino acids. Germline V lookup: CDR1 SGHNT, CDR2 YYREEE (reference sequence). V shed 4 bases and J shed 13 bases, with 18 bases lying between them. CDR3 sequence reads: CASSIDRSEFPLHF. CDR3 coding DNA: TGTGCCAGCAGCATTGACAGATCGGAATTTCCCCTCCACTTT.